Listed below are T cell receptor beta chains from one sample, sequenced in a study of CD8+CD57+ T cells in acquired aplastic anemia. One entry per CDR3 protein, called by TCRdb with MiXCR from the reads. The table shows some 200,000 distinct CDR3 sequences, with approximately 51% occurring only once. The specimen sequenced was sorted CD4+, CD8+, or CD8+CD57+ T cells (not recorded which) from PBMCs. Receptor source: a human donor with aplastic anemia. Both conserved end residues are part of each CDR3. A D gene is named only where the DNA matches it firmly. A clone size is listed for some rows: how often the clone was seen (once, few, many), or a class if it is expanded.

V	D	size	J	CDR3	DNA
TRBV3-1	TRBD2	NA	TRBJ2-1	CASSQPLRGAYNEQFF	TGTGCCAGCAGCCAACCGCTGCGGGGGGCCTACAATGAGCAGTTCTTC
TRBV5-4	NA	NA	TRBJ1-3	CASSLRQDNPGNTIYF	TGTGCCAGCAGCTTGAGGCAGGACAACCCTGGAAACACCATATATTTT
TRBV18	NA	few	TRBJ1-3	CASSPELGEGNTIYF	TGTGCCAGCTCACCAGAGTTGGGGGAAGGAAACACCATATATTTT
TRBV19	NA	NA	TRBJ2-7	CASGRAGAYEQYF	TGTGCCAGTGGTAGGGCGGGGGCTTACGAGCAGTACTTC
TRBV5-4	NA	NA	TRBJ1-1	CASSLRGRDTEAFF	TGTGCCAGCAGCTTGCGGGGGCGAGACACTGAAGCTTTCTTT
TRBV29-1	NA	NA	TRBJ1-1	CSVVEGDMNTEAFF	TGCAGCGTTGTAGAAGGGGACATGAACACTGAAGCTTTCTTT
TRBV6-5	TRBD1	many	TRBJ1-2	CASSRDRGRLGYTF	TGTGCCAGCAGCCGGGACAGGGGGCGTTTGGGCTACACCTTC
TRBV5-1	TRBD2	NA	TRBJ2-3	CASSLGTSGSADTQYF	TGCGCCAGCAGCCTCGGGACTAGCGGGAGTGCAGATACGCAGTATTTT
TRBV2	NA	once	TRBJ1-1	CASSESGDAEAFF	TGTGCCAGCAGTGAATCGGGGGATGCTGAAGCTTTCTTT
TRBV7-9	NA	many	TRBJ2-3	CASPDSLGTDTQYF	TGTGCCAGCCCCGACAGCCTGGGGACAGATACGCAGTATTTT
TRBV19	TRBD1	many	TRBJ1-4	CASSVGTGYPNEKLFF	TGTGCCAGTAGTGTCGGGACAGGGTACCCTAATGAAAAACTGTTTTTT
TRBV19	NA	NA	TRBJ2-4	CASSIGGDRKNIQYF	TGTGCCAGTAGTATCGGGGGGGACAGAAAAAACATTCAGTACTTC
TRBV6-4	TRBD2	NA	TRBJ2-5	CASSGTNDCQETQYF	TGCGCCAGCAGCGGGACTAACGACTGCCAAGAGACCCAGTACTTC
TRBV4-1	NA	NA	TRBJ1-2	CASSQDRGEGGYTF	TGCGCCAGCAGCCAAGACCGCGGGGAGGGTGGCTACACCTTC
TRBV5-1	TRBD2	many	TRBJ2-3	CASSSSGGTTDTQYF	TGCGCCAGCAGCTCCAGCGGGGGGACCACAGATACGCAGTATTTT
TRBV5-1	NA	many	TRBJ2-1	CASSLGTIDGYEQFF	TGCGCCAGCAGCTTGGGGACTATCGACGGGTATGAGCAGTTCTTC
TRBV10-1	TRBD1	NA	TRBJ2-7	CASSRDSHSYEQYF	TGCGCCAGCAGCCGGGACAGCCACTCCTACGAGCAGTACTTC
TRBV2	NA	once	TRBJ1-2	CASSGGFNYGYTF	TGTGCCAGCAGTGGGGGCTTTAACTATGGCTACACCTTC
TRBV19	NA	many	TRBJ2-7	CASSIDLGYEQYF	TGTGCCAGTAGTATAGATTTGGGTTACGAGCAGTACTTC
TRBV3-1	NA	many	TRBJ2-7	CASSHGTGRYEQYF	TGTGCCAGCAGCCACGGTACAGGGCGGTACGAGCAGTACTTC
TRBV28	NA	many	TRBJ1-5	CASTAGGGNQPQHF	TGTGCCAGCACCGCGGGTGGGGGCAATCAGCCCCAGCATTTT
TRBV15	NA	once	TRBJ1-5	CATSSSSEAAQPQHF	TGTGCCACCAGCTCCAGTTCGGAGGCCGCTCAGCCCCAGCATTTT
TRBV3-1	TRBD1	few	TRBJ1-4	CASSPGDRDHEKLFF	TGTGCCAGCAGCCCCGGGGACAGGGACCATGAAAAACTGTTTTTT
TRBV19	TRBD1	NA	TRBJ1-2	CASSTGTGRRGYTF	TGTGCCAGTAGTACCGGGACAGGGAGAAGGGGCTACACCTTC
TRBV11-3	NA	NA	TRBJ2-1	CASSLGLVGEQFF	TGTGCCAGCAGCTTAGGACTAGTGGGTGAGCAGTTCTTC
TRBV20-1	TRBD1	NA	TRBJ2-7	CSASTGQAVTYEQYF	TGCAGTGCTAGTACCGGACAGGCGGTGACCTACGAGCAGTACTTC
TRBV24-1	TRBD1	many	TRBJ2-5	CATSDTGGRETQYF	TGTGCCACCAGTGATACAGGGGGCAGAGAGACCCAGTACTTC
TRBV19	TRBD1	many	TRBJ2-5	CASSKTGDQETQYF	TGTGCCAGTAGTAAGACAGGGGACCAAGAGACCCAGTACTTC
TRBV5-4	NA	NA	TRBJ2-5	CASSSDMEAGKTQYF	TGTGCCAGCAGCTCGGACATGGAGGCCGGAAAGACCCAGTACTTC
TRBV2	NA	NA	TRBJ2-5	CASSLSWVETQYF	TGTGCCAGCAGTCTGAGCTGGGTGGAGACCCAGTACTTC
TRBV7-2	NA	many	TRBJ1-5	CASSSAGGPQHF	TGTGCCAGCAGCTCCGCGGGGGGGCCCCAGCATTTT
TRBV15	NA	few	TRBJ1-4	CATGRNRDEKLFF	TGTGCCACCGGGAGAAACAGGGATGAAAAACTGTTTTTT
TRBV10-3	NA	NA	TRBJ1-2	CAISEDELRGYTF	TGTGCCATCAGTGAGGACGAACTAAGGGGCTACACCTTC
TRBV7-2	TRBD1	NA	TRBJ1-2	CASSPRTGPRQGYTF	TGTGCCAGCAGCCCCCGGACAGGGCCCCGACAAGGCTACACCTTC
TRBV5-8	NA	many	TRBJ2-7	CASTLSRQGGEQYF	TGTGCCAGCACCCTGTCTCGGCAGGGGGGTGAGCAGTACTTC
TRBV10-1	NA	NA	TRBJ2-7	CASSESEGSYEQYF	TGCGCCAGCAGTGAGTCCGAGGGGTCCTACGAGCAGTACTTC
TRBV5-1	TRBD2	NA	TRBJ2-3	CASSPGLGAADTQYF	TGCGCCAGCAGCCCGGGACTAGGGGCGGCAGATACGCAGTATTTT
TRBV7-6	NA	NA	TRBJ2-7	CASSLKMNYEQYF	TGTGCCAGCAGCCTGAAGATGAATTACGAGCAGTACTTC
TRBV12-3/TRBV12-4	NA	many	TRBJ1-5	CASSGTAGSQPQHF	TGTGCCAGCAGTGGGACGGCAGGGAGTCAGCCCCAGCATTTT
TRBV5-1	NA	many	TRBJ2-3	CASSLIGSGDTQYF	TGCGCCAGCAGCTTAATCGGGAGCGGAGATACGCAGTATTTT
TRBV5-1	TRBD1	NA	TRBJ2-7	CASSLNTRQGAVEQYF	TGCGCCAGCAGCCTAAATACTAGACAGGGGGCGGTCGAGCAGTACTTC
TRBV15	TRBD2	NA	TRBJ2-7	CATSRGAYLAGGPDEQYF	TGTGCCACCAGCAGGGGGGCCTATTTAGCGGGGGGGCCGGACGAGCAGTACTTC
TRBV2	TRBD1	many	TRBJ1-3	CASRDRVSGNTIYF	TGTGCCAGCAGAGACAGGGTATCTGGAAACACCATATATTTT
TRBV6-6	NA	few	TRBJ2-2	CASSFSDRNTGELFF	TGTGCCAGCAGTTTCTCTGACAGGAACACCGGGGAGCTGTTTTTT
TRBV5-1	NA	many	TRBJ1-1	CASSRRVVNTEAFF	TGCGCCAGCAGCCGAAGAGTCGTGAACACTGAAGCTTTCTTT
TRBV14	NA	NA	TRBJ2-7	CASSPRIIGEQYF	TGTGCCAGCAGCCCCCGGATTATAGGCGAGCAGTACTTC
TRBV20-1	NA	NA	TRBJ2-7	CSARVPAVGTYEQYF	TGCAGTGCTAGAGTTCCAGCCGTAGGGACCTACGAGCAGTACTTC
TRBV15	NA	NA	TRBJ1-6	CATSSGGPGDSPLHF	TGTGCCACCAGCAGCGGGGGCCCCGGGGATTCACCCCTCCACTTT
TRBV15	NA	NA	TRBJ2-7	CATSNRAYEQYF	TGTGCCACCAGCAACCGCGCCTACGAGCAGTACTTC
TRBV9	NA	many	TRBJ1-1	CASSPRVVNTEAFF	TGTGCCAGCAGCCCCAGGGTGGTGAACACTGAAGCTTTCTTT
TRBV20-1	NA	NA	TRBJ2-7	CSASDLTAYEQYF	TGCAGTGCTAGCGATCTTACAGCCTACGAGCAGTACTTC
TRBV4-1	TRBD1	many	TRBJ2-7	CASSHGGDRGNEQYF	TGCGCCAGCAGCCATGGAGGGGACAGGGGCAACGAGCAGTACTTC
TRBV9	NA	NA	TRBJ2-7	CASSYGGVPYEQYF	TGTGCCAGCAGTTACGGAGGGGTCCCCTACGAGCAGTACTTC
TRBV7-3	TRBD2	NA	TRBJ2-7	CASSPGAGASYEQYF	TGTGCCAGCAGCCCGGGAGCGGGGGCGAGCTACGAGCAGTACTTC
TRBV6-5	TRBD1	NA	TRBJ1-3	CASRRGTGGGNTIYF	TGTGCCAGCAGGAGGGGGACAGGGGGAGGAAACACCATATATTTT